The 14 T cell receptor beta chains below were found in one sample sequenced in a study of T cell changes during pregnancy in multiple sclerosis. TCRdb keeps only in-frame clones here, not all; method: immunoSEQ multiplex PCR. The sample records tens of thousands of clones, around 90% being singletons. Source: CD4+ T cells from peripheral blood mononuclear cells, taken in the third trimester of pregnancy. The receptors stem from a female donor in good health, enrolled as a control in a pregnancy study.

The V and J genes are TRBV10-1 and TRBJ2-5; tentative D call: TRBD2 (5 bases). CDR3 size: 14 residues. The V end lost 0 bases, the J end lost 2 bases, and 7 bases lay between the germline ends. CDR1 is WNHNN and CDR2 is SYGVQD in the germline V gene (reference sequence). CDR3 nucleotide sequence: TGCGCCAGCAGTGAGTCACCGGGGCAAGAGACCCAGTACTTC. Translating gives CASSESPGQETQYF.

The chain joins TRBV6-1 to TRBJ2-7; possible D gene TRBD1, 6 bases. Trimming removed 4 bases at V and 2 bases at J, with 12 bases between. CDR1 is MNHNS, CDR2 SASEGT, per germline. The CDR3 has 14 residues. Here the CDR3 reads CASSAVQGTYEQYF. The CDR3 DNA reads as TGTGCCAGCAGTGCCGTACAGGGTACCTACGAGCAGTACTTC.

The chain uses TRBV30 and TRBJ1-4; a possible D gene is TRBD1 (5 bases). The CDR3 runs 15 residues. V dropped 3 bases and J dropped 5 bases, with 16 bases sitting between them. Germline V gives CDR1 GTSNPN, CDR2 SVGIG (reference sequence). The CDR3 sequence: CAWSNHRTANEKLFF. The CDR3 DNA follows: TGTGCCTGGAGCAACCACAGGACCGCGAATGAAAAACTGTTTTTT.

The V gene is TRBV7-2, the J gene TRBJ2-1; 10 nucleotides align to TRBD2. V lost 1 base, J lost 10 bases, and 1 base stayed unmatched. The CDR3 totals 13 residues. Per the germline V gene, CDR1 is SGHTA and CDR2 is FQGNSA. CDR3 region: CASSLEGLAEQFF. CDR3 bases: TGTGCCAGCAGCTTAGAGGGACTAGCGGAGCAGTTCTTC.

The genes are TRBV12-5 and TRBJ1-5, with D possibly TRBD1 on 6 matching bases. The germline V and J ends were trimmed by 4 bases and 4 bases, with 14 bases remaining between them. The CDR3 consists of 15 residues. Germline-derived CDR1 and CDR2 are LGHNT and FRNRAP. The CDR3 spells CASGWGQALNQPQHF. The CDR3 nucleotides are TGTGCTAGTGGTTGGGGACAAGCGCTTAATCAGCCCCAGCATTTT.

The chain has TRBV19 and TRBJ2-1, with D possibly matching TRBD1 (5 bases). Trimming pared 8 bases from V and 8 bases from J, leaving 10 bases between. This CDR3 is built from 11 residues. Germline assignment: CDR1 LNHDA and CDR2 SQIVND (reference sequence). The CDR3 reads CASLFRDEQFF. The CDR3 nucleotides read TGTGCCAGTCTATTCAGGGATGAGCAGTTCTTC.

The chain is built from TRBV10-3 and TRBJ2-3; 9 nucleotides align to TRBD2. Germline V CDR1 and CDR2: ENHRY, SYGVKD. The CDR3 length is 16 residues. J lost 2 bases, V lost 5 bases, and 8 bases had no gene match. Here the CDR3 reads CAISWGVAGVTDTQYF. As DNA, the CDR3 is TGTGCCATCAGTTGGGGAGTAGCGGGGGTCACAGATACGCAGTATTTT.

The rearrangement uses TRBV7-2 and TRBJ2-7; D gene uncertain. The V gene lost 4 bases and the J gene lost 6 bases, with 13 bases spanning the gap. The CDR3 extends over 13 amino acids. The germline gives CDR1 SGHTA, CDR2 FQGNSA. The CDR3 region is CASSYSLALEQYF. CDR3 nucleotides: TGTGCCAGCAGCTATAGCCTGGCTCTCGAGCAGTACTTC.

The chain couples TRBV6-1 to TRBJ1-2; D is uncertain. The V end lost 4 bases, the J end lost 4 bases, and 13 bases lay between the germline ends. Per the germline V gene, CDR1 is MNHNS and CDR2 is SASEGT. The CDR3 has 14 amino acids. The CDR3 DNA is TGTGCCAGCAGTGTTGGAGGGCCGGGCTATGGCTACACCTTC. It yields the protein CASSVGGPGYGYTF.

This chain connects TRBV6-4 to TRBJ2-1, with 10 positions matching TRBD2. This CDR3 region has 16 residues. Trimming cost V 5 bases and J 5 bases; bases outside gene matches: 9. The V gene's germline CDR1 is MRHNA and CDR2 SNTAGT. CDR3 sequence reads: CASSRNPGLANNEQFF. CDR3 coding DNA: TGTGCCAGCAGTCGGAACCCGGGACTAGCGAACAATGAGCAGTTCTTC.

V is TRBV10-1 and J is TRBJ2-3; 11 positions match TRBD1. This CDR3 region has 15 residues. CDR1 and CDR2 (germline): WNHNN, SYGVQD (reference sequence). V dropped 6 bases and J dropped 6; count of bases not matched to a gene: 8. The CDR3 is CASSFRTGGLDTQYF. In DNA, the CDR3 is TGCGCCAGCAGCTTCCGGACAGGGGGCTTGGATACGCAGTATTTT.

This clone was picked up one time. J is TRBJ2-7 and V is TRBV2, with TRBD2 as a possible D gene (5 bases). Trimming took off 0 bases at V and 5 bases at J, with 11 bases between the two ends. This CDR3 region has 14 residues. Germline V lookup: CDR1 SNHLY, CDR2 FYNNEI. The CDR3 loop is CASSEALAGDEQYF. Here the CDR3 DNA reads TGTGCCAGCAGTGAAGCTCTGGCCGGGGACGAGCAGTACTTC.

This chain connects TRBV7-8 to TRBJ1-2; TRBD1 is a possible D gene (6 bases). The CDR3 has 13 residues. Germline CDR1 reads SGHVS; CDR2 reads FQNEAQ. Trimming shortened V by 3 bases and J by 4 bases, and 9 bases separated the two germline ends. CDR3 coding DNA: TGTGCCAGCAGCTTGGACAGCCCCTATGGCTACACCTTC. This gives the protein CASSLDSPYGYTF.

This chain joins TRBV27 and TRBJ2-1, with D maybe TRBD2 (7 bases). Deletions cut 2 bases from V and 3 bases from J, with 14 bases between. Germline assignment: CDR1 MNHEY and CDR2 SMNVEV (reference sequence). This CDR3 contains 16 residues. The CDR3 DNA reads TGTGCCAGCAGTTTACCTAACGGGGGGCGCTACAATGAGCAGTTCTTC. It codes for CASSLPNGGRYNEQFF.